The T cell receptor (beta chain) under discussion was sequenced for a study of blood T cell repertoires in COVID-19. Sequencing used immunoSEQ multiplex PCR; TCRdb keeps in-frame clones, though not all of them. The sample consists of about 39,000 clones, 79% of them appearing once. V was trimmed by 2 bases and J by 6 bases, leaving 14 bases between them. The CDR3 has 14 amino acids. Germline V gives CDR1 SNHLY, CDR2 FYNNEI. Input material: peripheral blood. The sequence was obtained from a man aged 65-85 years with acute or convalescent COVID-19. This sequence joins TRBV2 and TRBJ2-7, with no clear D. CDR3 sequence: CASSELVPSREQYF. The DNA for the CDR3 is TGTGCCAGCAGTGAATTAGTCCCCTCGCGCGAGCAGTACTTC.